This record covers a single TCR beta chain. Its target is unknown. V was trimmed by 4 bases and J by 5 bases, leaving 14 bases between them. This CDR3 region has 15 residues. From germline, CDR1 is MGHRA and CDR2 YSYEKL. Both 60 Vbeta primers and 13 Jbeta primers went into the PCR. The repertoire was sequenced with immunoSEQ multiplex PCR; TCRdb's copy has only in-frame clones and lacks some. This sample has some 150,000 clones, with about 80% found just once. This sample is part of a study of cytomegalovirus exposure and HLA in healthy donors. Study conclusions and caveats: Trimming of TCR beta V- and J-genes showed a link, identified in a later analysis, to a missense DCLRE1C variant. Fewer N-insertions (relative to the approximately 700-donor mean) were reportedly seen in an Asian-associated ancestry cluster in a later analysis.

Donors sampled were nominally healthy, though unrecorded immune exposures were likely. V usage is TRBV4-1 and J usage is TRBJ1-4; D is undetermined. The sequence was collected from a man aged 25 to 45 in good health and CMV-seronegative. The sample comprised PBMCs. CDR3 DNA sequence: TGCGCCAGCAGCCTAATGGGCCCGGTGAATGAAAAACTGTTTTTT. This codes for CASSLMGPVNEKLFF.